This TCR beta chain originates from a study of post-analysis software for immune sequencing data. This clonotype was seen a single time. The antigen remains unidentified. Study-level results: About five TRBV segments, including TRBV5-6, TRBV5-1 and TRBV20-1, were more frequent in patients than controls. Diversity measured as normalized Chao1 was significantly lower in multiple sclerosis patients than in controls. The authors found that F measure strongly co-clustered same-batch samples.

Unique molecular identifiers tagged the TCR beta cDNA libraries. Out of roughly 0.95 to 11 million T cells, about 520,000 cDNA molecules were generated. Using its own MiXCR run on the PCR reads, TCRdb lists one record per CDR3 protein. There are roughly 670,000 distinct CDR3 sequences in the sample; roughly three fifths occur only once, and approximately 11% lies in the top ten. V lost 5 bases to trimming and J lost 3 bases; unmatched junction nucleotides: 9. The germline V gene has CDR1 SGHTA and CDR2 FQGNSA. The CDR3 extends over 16 amino acids. Input material: blood. The chain employs TRBV7-2 and TRBJ2-4; 8 nucleotides align to TRBD1. This clonotype originated in a girl aged 2 to 9 with multiple sclerosis. The CDR3: CASSQSGGKGKNIQYF. The CDR3 DNA follows: TGTGCCAGCAGCCAATCAGGGGGCAAAGGCAAAAACATTCAGTACTTC.